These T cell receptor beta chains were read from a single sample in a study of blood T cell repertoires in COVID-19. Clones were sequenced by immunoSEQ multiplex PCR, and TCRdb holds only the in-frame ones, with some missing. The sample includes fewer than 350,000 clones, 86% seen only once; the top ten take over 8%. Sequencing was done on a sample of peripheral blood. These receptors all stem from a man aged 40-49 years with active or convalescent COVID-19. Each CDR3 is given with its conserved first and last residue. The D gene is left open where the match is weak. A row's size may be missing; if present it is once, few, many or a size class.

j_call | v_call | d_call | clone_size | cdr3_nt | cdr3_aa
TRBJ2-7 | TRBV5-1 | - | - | TGCGCCAGCAGCCCGCTGGAAGGGACAACCCACGAGCAGTACTTC | CASSPLEGTTHEQYF
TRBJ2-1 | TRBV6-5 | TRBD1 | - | TGTGCCAGCACTCGACAGGGGGCGAAGATTGAGCAGTTCTTC | CASTRQGAKIEQFF
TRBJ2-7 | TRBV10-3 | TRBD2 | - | TGTGCCATCAGTGAGTACCTAGCGGAGCCCTACGAGCAGTACTTC | CAISEYLAEPYEQYF
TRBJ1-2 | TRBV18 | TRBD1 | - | TGTGCCAGCTCACCAGTACCGACAGGGGGGGAAACTAACTATGGCTACACCTTC | CASSPVPTGGETNYGYTF
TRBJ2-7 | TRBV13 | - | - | TGTGCCAGCAGCTTGGGGATACAGGTATCCTACGAGCAGTACTTC | CASSLGIQVSYEQYF
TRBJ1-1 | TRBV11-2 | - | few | TGTGCCAGCAGCTATTTAGTGAACACTGAAGCTTTCTTT | CASSYLVNTEAFF
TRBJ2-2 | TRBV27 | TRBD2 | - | TGTGCCAGCAGAGCGGGGGGGCAAACCGGGGAGCTGTTTTTT | CASRAGGQTGELFF
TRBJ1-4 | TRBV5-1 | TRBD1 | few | TGCGCCAGCAGCGACCACAGGGGGCAGGGGGAAAAACTGTTTTTT | CASSDHRGQGEKLFF
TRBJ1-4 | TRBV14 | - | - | TGTGCCAGCAGCCAAGTCGGAGGTTCTAATGAAAAACTGTTTTTT | CASSQVGGSNEKLFF
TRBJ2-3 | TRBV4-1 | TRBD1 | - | TGCGCCAGCAGCCACTCCTCGGACAGGACTCCTAGGGATACGCAGTATTTT | CASSHSSDRTPRDTQYF
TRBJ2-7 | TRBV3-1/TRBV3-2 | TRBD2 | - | TGTGCCAGCAGCGGTCGACTAGCTTTCGGTTCCGAGCAGTACTTC | CASSGRLAFGSEQYF
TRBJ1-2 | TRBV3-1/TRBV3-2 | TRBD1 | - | TGTGCCAGCAGCCAAGACTGGGACAGCTATGGCTACACCTTC | CASSQDWDSYGYTF
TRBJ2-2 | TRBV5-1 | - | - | TGCGCCAGCAGCCCTTCTCCCGGGGAGCTGTTTTTT | CASSPSPGELFF
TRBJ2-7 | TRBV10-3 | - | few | TGTGCCATCGGAGGCGAGCGGAGGAACGAGCAGTACTTC | CAIGGERRNEQYF
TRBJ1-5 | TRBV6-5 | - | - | TGTGCCAGCAGTTACGCGCGGAATCAGCCCCAGCATTTT | CASSYARNQPQHF
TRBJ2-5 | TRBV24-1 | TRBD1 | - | TGTGCCACCAGTGATCGACAAACAGGGACAGGGGAGACCCAGTACTTC | CATSDRQTGTGETQYF
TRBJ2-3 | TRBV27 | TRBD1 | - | TGTGCCAGCAGCATACTTCCCGGGACAGGGACAGATACGCAGTATTTT | CASSILPGTGTDTQYF
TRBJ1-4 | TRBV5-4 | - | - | TGTGCCAGCAGCTTGACCGCAGCGGGAGTTCGAGATGAAAAACTGTTTTTT | CASSLTAAGVRDEKLFF
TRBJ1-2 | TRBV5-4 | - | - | TGTGCCAGCAGCTTGGCCCGAGGCTATGGCTACACCTTC | CASSLARGYGYTF
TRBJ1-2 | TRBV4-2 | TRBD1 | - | TGTGCCAGCAGCCAAGTGGGACAGATAGCTAACTATGGCTACACCTTC | CASSQVGQIANYGYTF
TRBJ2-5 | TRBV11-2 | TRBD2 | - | TGTGCCAGCAGCTTTCGGGAGGGCCGTGAGACCCAGTACTTC | CASSFREGRETQYF
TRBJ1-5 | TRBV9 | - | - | TGTGCCAGCAGCGCAGACAGTTATAGCAATCAGCCCCAGCATTTT | CASSADSYSNQPQHF
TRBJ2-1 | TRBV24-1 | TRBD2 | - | TGTGCCACCAGTGACCCACTAGCGGGAGACGACAATGAGCAGTTCTTC | CATSDPLAGDDNEQFF
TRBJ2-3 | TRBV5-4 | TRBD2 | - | TGTGCCAGCAGCGCCCCTAGCGGGGGGGCAGATACGCAGTATTTT | CASSAPSGGADTQYF
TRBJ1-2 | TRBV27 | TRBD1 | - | TGTGCCAGCAGTTCTTACTCCGGGACAGAAGATGGCTACACCTTC | CASSSYSGTEDGYTF
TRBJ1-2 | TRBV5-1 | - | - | TGCGCCAGCAGCTTGGACAGGGATGGCTACACCTTC | CASSLDRDGYTF
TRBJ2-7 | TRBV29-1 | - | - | TGCAGCGCCATCAGAGGTTCCTACGAGCAGTACTTC | CSAIRGSYEQYF
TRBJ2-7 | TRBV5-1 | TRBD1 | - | TGCGCCAGCAGCTTGGTATTTACCGGGACAGGAGACTACGAGCAGTACTTC | CASSLVFTGTGDYEQYF
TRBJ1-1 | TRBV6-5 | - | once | TGTGCCAGCAGTCGTCTGGAGGTCGCTTTCTTT | CASSRLEVAFF
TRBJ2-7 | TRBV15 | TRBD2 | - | TGTGCCACTTCCCGGGAGGACTCCTACGAGCAGTACTTC | CATSREDSYEQYF
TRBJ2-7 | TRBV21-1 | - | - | TGTGCCAGCAGCAAAGCAGCGGACAGGGTTCTCCACGAGCAGTACTTC | CASSKAADRVLHEQYF
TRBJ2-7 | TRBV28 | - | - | TGTGCCAGCAGTTTTAACAGATACGAGCAGTACTTC | CASSFNRYEQYF
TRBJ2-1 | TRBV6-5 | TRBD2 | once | TGTGCCAGCAGTTTAACTAGCGGGGGGGGCAATGAGCAGTTCTTC | CASSLTSGGGNEQFF